This T cell receptor beta chain was obtained from a study of post-analysis software for immune sequencing data. Across the whole study: Courses of disease covered relapsing-remitting, secondary progressive and progressive-relapsing multiple sclerosis. Study-wide results and limits: A few TRBV segments appeared more often in patients than in controls, and TRBV5-6, TRBV5-1 and TRBV20-1 were among these. Among multiple sclerosis patients, normalized Chao1 diversity was significantly below that of controls.

About this clonotype: Its antigen is still unknown.

The CDR3 is made up of 13 amino acids. Looked up from germline, CDR1 is DFQATT and CDR2 is SNEGSKA (reference sequence). The V end lost 0 bases, the J end lost 6 bases, and 9 bases lay between the germline ends. Sequencing libraries made from TCR beta cDNA carried unique molecular identifiers. TCRdb fed the PCR reads into MiXCR, producing one record per CDR3 protein. This table has some 690,000 distinct CDR3 sequences, 25% to 30% appearing once. The receptor comes from a girl aged 5-17 years with multiple sclerosis. Sequencing was carried out using blood. V and J are TRBV20-1 and TRBJ2-1; D remains ambiguous. The CDR3 region has the DNA TGCAGTGCTAGAGATCCCTTAGCCAATGAGCAGTTCTTC. As protein: CSARDPLANEQFF.